This T cell receptor beta chain was recovered during a study of T cell repertoires in cytomegalovirus infection. Whole-study results and caveats: In two of eight donors, the top clonotype was HLA-C-restricted CMV-specific.

About this clonotype itself: What it recognizes is unknown.

Germline V lookup: CDR1 SGHTA, CDR2 FQGTGA. V gave up 3 bases and J gave up 1 base; unmatched junction bases: 8. CDR3 length: 18 amino acids. Each CDR3 protein gets one entry after TCRdb re-called the reads with MiXCR. The sample includes around 530,000 distinct CDR3 sequences, more than 20% seen only once; the top ten take roughly an eighth. Sequenced material: PBMCs. The sequence derives from a human donor in good health (CMV status not recorded). Some clones in this sample may be carry-over from other donors' samples. The chain employs TRBV7-3 and TRBJ2-6; 8 positions agree with TRBD2. DNA for the CDR3: TGTGCCAGCAGCTTCCGACCATCGGGGGGGTCTGGGGCCAACGTCCTGACTTTC. It codes for CASSFRPSGGSGANVLTF. The whole variable domain, remainder taken from reference TRBV7-3 and TRBJ2-6, is GAGVSQTPSNKVTEKGKYVELRCDPISGHTALYWYRQSLGQGPEFLIYFQGTGAADDSGLPNDRFFAVRPEGSVSTLKIQRTERGDSAVYLCASSFRPSGGSGANVLTFGAGSRLTVL.